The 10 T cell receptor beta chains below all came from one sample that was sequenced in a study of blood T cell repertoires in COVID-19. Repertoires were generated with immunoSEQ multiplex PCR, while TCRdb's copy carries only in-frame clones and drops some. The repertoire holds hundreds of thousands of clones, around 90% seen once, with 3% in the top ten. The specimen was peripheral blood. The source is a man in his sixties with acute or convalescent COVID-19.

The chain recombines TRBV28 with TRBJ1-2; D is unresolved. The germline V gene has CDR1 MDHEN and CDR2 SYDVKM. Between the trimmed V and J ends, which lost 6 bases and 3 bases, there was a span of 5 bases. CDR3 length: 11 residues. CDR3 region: CASRYDYGYTF. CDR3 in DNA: TGTGCCAGCAGGTATGACTATGGCTACACCTTC.

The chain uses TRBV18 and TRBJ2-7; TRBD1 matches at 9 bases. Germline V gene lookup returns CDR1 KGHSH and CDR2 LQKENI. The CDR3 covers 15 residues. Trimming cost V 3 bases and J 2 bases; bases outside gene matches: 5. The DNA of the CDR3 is TGTGCCAGCTCACCCGGACAGGGGTCCCCCTACGAGCAGTACTTC. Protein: CASSPGQGSPYEQYF.

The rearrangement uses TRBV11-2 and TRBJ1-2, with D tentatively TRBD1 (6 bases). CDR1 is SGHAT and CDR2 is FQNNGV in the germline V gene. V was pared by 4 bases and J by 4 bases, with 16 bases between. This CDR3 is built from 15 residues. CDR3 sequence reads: CASSSHTTGPYGYTF. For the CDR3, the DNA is TGTGCCAGCAGCTCGCATACGACAGGCCCCTATGGCTACACCTTC.

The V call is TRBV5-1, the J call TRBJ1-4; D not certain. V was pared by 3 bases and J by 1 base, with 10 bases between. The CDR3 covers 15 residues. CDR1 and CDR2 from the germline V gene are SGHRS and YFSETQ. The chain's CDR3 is CASSSAGVTNEKLFF. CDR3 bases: TGCGCCAGCAGCTCAGCCGGGGTAACTAATGAAAAACTGTTTTTT.

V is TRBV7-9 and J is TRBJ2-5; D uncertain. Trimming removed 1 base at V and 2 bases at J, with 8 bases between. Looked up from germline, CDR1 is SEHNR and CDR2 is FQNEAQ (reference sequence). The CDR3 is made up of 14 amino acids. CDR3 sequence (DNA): TGTGCCAGCAGCTTAGAACAGAAGCAAGAGACCCAGTACTTC. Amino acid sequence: CASSLEQKQETQYF.

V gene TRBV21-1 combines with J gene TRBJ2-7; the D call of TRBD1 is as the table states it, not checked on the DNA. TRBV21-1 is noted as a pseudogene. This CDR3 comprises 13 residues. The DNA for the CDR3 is TGTGCCAGCCCCCAAGAGAGGACAGACAAGCAGTACTTC. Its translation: CASPQERTDKQYF.

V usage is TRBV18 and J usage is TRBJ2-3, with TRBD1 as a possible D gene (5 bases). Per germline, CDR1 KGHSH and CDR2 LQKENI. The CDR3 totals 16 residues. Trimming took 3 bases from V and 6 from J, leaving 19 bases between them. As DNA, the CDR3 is TGTGCCAGCTCACCTCGGCAGGGTGGAAGTGGCGATACGCAGTATTTT. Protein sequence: CASSPRQGGSGDTQYF.

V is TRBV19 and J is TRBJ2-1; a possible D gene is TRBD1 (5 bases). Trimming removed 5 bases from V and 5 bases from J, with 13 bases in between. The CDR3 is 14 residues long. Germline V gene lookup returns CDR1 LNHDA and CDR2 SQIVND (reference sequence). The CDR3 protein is CASSGAQRDNEQFF. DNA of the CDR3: TGTGCCAGTAGTGGGGCCCAAAGGGACAATGAGCAGTTCTTC.

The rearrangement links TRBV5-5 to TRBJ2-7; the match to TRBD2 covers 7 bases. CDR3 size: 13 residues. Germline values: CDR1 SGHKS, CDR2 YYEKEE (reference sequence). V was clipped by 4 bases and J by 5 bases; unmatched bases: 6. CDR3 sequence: CASSPSRGDEQYF. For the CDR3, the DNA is TGTGCCAGCAGCCCCAGTCGGGGGGACGAGCAGTACTTC.

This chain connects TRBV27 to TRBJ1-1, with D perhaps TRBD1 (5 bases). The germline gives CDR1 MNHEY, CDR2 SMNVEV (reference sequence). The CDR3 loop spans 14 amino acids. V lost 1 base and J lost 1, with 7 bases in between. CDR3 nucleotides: TGTGCCAGCAGTTTATATACAGGGAACACTGAAGCTTTCTTT. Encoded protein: CASSLYTGNTEAFF.